What follows is one T cell receptor beta chain and its context. CDR1 MDHEN and CDR2 SYDVKM come from the germline V gene. Trimming took 6 bases from V and 8 from J, leaving 17 bases between them. The CDR3 runs 15 residues. Authors' data handling: Reference gene primer amplification gave nucleated cell count estimates. This table comes from immunoSEQ multiplex PCR, and its TCRdb copy is limited to in-frame clones, with some not included. That table gives V, J and clone size, and the DNA gave D and trimming. This sample has around 400,000 clones; more than 75% occur once, and the top ten carry roughly 2%. This sample was included in a study of blood T cell repertoires in COVID-19. Across the study: Specimens from acute and convalescent COVID-19 originated in the United States, Italy and Spain. Nucleic acid was either cDNA or gDNA, and it came from T cells, B-cell-depleted T cells, or PBMCs.

The gene calls are TRBV28 and TRBJ1-6, with a possible D match to TRBD1 (5 bases). Input material: peripheral blood. The clonotype comes from a woman aged 55-70 years with COVID-19, enrolled during active disease. The CDR3 DNA reads as TGTGCCAGCAGCTGGGACGGGGGTGTGGATTCACCCCTCCACTTT. Amino acids: CASSWDGGVDSPLHF.